The rows below give T cell receptor beta chains drawn from one sample of a study of cytomegalovirus exposure and HLA in healthy donors. Some clones are missing from TCRdb's copy, which holds only in-frame ones; the method was immunoSEQ multiplex PCR. This table holds around 200,000 clones, 80% to 90% found once. The material sequenced was PBMCs. The receptor source for this set is a woman aged 25 to 39 in good health and CMV-seronegative. The CDR3 runs from the conserved cysteine through the conserved F or W. The D gene is left open where the match is weak. Expanded clones get a size class; other rows say once, few or many, or leave the size out.

TGTGCCAGCAGCTTAGCGATGGGAGGGACTGAAGCTTTCTTT | CASSLAMGGTEAFF | few | TRBJ1-1 | TRBV7-8 | -
TGTGCCAGCAGCACTAGCGGGGGATACGAGCAGTACTTC | CASSTSGGYEQYF | - | TRBJ2-7 | TRBV11-2 | TRBD2
TGCGCCAGCAGCTTGGGGGCAGGGGTTAACACTGAAGCTTTCTTT | CASSLGAGVNTEAFF | - | TRBJ1-1 | TRBV5-1 | -
TGTGCCAGCAGCCCGGGGGGGGTGAACACTGAAGCTTTCTTT | CASSPGGVNTEAFF | once | TRBJ1-1 | TRBV9 | -
TGTGCCAGCAGTCCGGACATCTACACAGATACGCAGTATTTT | CASSPDIYTDTQYF | once | TRBJ2-3 | TRBV28 | -
TGTGCTAGTGGTTTGGTACATTCAGGGAACACTGAAGCTTTCTTT | CASGLVHSGNTEAFF | - | TRBJ1-1 | TRBV12-5 | -
TGTGCCAGCAGCTCGCCCGGGGGGCCTGGGGCCAACGTCCTGACTTTC | CASSSPGGPGANVLTF | - | TRBJ2-6 | TRBV7-3 | -
TGTGCCACCAGCAGAGAGGCAGGGCTTGGCACTGAAGCTTTCTTT | CATSREAGLGTEAFF | - | TRBJ1-1 | TRBV15 | -
TGTGCCAGCAGCCAGGGGACAGGGGATGCTGGCTACACCTTC | CASSQGTGDAGYTF | - | TRBJ1-2 | TRBV5-4 | TRBD1
TGCAGCGGACGGACAGCCCTTAGCACAGATACGCAGTATTTT | CSGRTALSTDTQYF | - | TRBJ2-3 | TRBV29-1 | -
TGTGCCAGCAGCCAAGAAGGCGGGAGGGGAAACAATGAGCAGTTCTTC | CASSQEGGRGNNEQFF | - | TRBJ2-1 | TRBV4-2 | TRBD2
TGTGCCAGCAGTGAAGCCCGACAGGCTGGAAACACCATATATTTT | CASSEARQAGNTIYF | - | TRBJ1-3 | TRBV6-1 | -
TGCGCCAGCAGCTTAGGGCAGGGACTCAATCAGCCCCAGCATTTT | CASSLGQGLNQPQHF | - | TRBJ1-5 | TRBV5-1 | -
TGTGCCAGCAGCGTTAGCGGGGGGAACTCCTACGAGCAGTACTTC | CASSVSGGNSYEQYF | many | TRBJ2-7 | TRBV9 | TRBD2
TGTGCCAGCCGGGTCCCCAATCAGCCCCAGCATTTT | CASRVPNQPQHF | - | TRBJ1-5 | TRBV28 | -
TGTGCCTGGAGTTCCCGGACAGGGAGGGGCAACACCATATATTTT | CAWSSRTGRGNTIYF | - | TRBJ1-3 | TRBV30 | TRBD1
TGTGCCAGCACGAACGGGTCGCCCCGGGAGCTGTTTTTT | CASTNGSPRELFF | - | TRBJ2-2 | TRBV2 | -
TGTGCCAGCAGTCTTCGGACAGGGCAATACAATGAGCAGTTCTTC | CASSLRTGQYNEQFF | - | TRBJ2-1 | TRBV28 | TRBD1
TGTGCCAGCAGGACAGGAGGACTAGCGCCGCAGGGTGAGCAGTTCTTC | CASRTGGLAPQGEQFF | - | TRBJ2-1 | TRBV6-6 | TRBD2
TGCGCCAGCAGCACGCAAACAGGGGAGACCCAGTACTTC | CASSTQTGETQYF | - | TRBJ2-5 | TRBV5-1 | -
TGTGCCAGCAGCACAGGGGGCAGGGGACTCAATCAGCCCCAGCATTTT | CASSTGGRGLNQPQHF | - | TRBJ1-5 | TRBV11-2 | TRBD1
TGTGCCAGTAGTGACCAGCGGGGGGCGGGAAACAATGAGCAGTTCTTC | CASSDQRGAGNNEQFF | - | TRBJ2-1 | TRBV19 | TRBD2
TGTGCCTGGCAGGAATCCTCTGGAAACACCATATATTTT | CAWQESSGNTIYF | many | TRBJ1-3 | TRBV30 | -
TGTGCCAGCAGCTTAGGAGCGGGAGTCGGGGAGACCCAGTACTTC | CASSLGAGVGETQYF | - | TRBJ2-5 | TRBV7-2 | TRBD2
TGCGCCAGCAGCTTGGAATGGGCGCGAATGAACACTGAAGCTTTCTTT | CASSLEWARMNTEAFF | few | TRBJ1-1 | TRBV5-1 | -
TGTGCCAGCAGCTTAGTCTTTTACCAGGACAGGGGGCGGTACGAGCAGTACTTC | CASSLVFYQDRGRYEQYF | - | TRBJ2-7 | TRBV7-2 | TRBD1
TGCAGCTCCCAGGGAGGGAGGGGGACCCAGTACTTC | CSSQGGRGTQYF | once | TRBJ2-5 | TRBV29-1 | TRBD2
TGTGCCTGGAATAGGGACAGCTCCAATAATTCACCCCTCCACTTT | CAWNRDSSNNSPLHF | once | TRBJ1-6 | TRBV30 | TRBD1
TGCGCCAGCAAATCTACCGGGACAGTGAACTATGGCTACACCTTC | CASKSTGTVNYGYTF | - | TRBJ1-2 | TRBV10-2 | TRBD1
TGTGCCACCCGGGGGACAGGAGAATCTCCGCCCCAGCATTTT | CATRGTGESPPQHF | - | TRBJ1-5 | TRBV27 | TRBD1
TGCGCCAGCAGCCCGCGCCTGACTAGCGGTAATTACAATGAGCAGTTCTTC | CASSPRLTSGNYNEQFF | - | TRBJ2-1 | TRBV5-1 | TRBD2
TGTGCCAGTAGTATACAGGGGGGTCAAGAGACCCAGTACTTC | CASSIQGGQETQYF | - | TRBJ2-5 | TRBV19 | -
TGTGCCAGCTCATTCGGAATTCGGGACGAGCAGTACTTC | CASSFGIRDEQYF | - | TRBJ2-7 | TRBV18 | -
TGTGCCAGCAGCTTGGGAGGGGCTAGCGGGAGCCTCGGGAATGAGCAGTTCTTC | CASSLGGASGSLGNEQFF | - | TRBJ2-1 | TRBV5-4 | TRBD2
TGTGCCAGCACCCAAATGGGGACTAGCTCTCAAGAGACCCAGTACTTC | CASTQMGTSSQETQYF | - | TRBJ2-5 | TRBV2 | TRBD2
TGTGCCAGCTCACCTCAGACTAGCGGGGCGTCAAGCTCCTACGAGCAGTACTTC | CASSPQTSGASSSYEQYF | - | TRBJ2-7 | TRBV18 | TRBD2
TGTGCCAGCAGTGTAAGGGTGGACAGGGGAGTTGGTGAAAAACTGTTTTTT | CASSVRVDRGVGEKLFF | - | TRBJ1-4 | TRBV6-1 | TRBD1
TGCAGCGTTGAAGCAGGGACCCTAGCGGGCGAGACCCAGTACTTC | CSVEAGTLAGETQYF | - | TRBJ2-5 | TRBV29-1 | TRBD2
TGTGCCAGCAGTGTTCTAGGGGACAGTGCCTACGAGCAGTACTTC | CASSVLGDSAYEQYF | - | TRBJ2-7 | TRBV6-1 | TRBD1